This entry lists 26 T cell receptor beta chains sequenced from one sample in a study of response to subunit inactivated influenza vaccine. TCRdb independently ran MiXCR on the RT-PCR reads; one entry per CDR3 protein. The repertoire holds hundreds of thousands of distinct CDR3 sequences, with less than 10% as singletons. The material sequenced was PBMCs from blood, taken about 24 months after vaccination. Source of these receptors: a man aged 50 to 69 who received an inactivated influenza vaccine.

This clonotype was detected ten times or more. J is TRBJ1-1 and V is TRBV6-1, with TRBD1 identical over 8 bases. The CDR3 consists of 15 residues. The germline V gene encodes CDR1 MNHNS and CDR2 SASEGT. V was pared by 6 bases and J by 1 base, with 7 bases of the junction left unmatched. DNA of the CDR3: TGTGCCAGCAGGGTGACAGGGGTAACGAACACTGAAGCTTTCTTT. It codes for CASRVTGVTNTEAFF.

In this sample, this clonotype turned up many times. The V gene is TRBV6-2 or TRBV6-3, the J gene TRBJ2-1, with 11 bases aligning to TRBD2. V shed 2 bases, J shed 0 bases, and the junction held 9 bases outside the gene matches. Germline V gene lookup returns CDR1 MNHEY and CDR2 SVGEGT. This CDR3 has 19 amino acids. The CDR3 DNA reads TGTGCCAGCAGTTACCCTAGCGGGGGGACTATATTCTCCTACAATGAGCAGTTCTTC. Its protein product is CASSYPSGGTIFSYNEQFF.

This clonotype occurred many times. The rearrangement uses TRBV12-3 or TRBV12-4 and TRBJ1-2; D remains ambiguous. This CDR3 contains 12 residues. Trimming removed 5 bases from V and 4 bases from J, with 8 bases in between. Here the CDR3 DNA reads TGTGCCAGCAGTACAGACCGCTATGGCTACACCTTC. Its translation: CASSTDRYGYTF.

CDR3: CASSHSDRGLREKLFF. CDR3 nucleotides: TGTGCCAGCAGCCACTCGGACAGGGGGCTTCGTGAAAAACTGTTTTTT. The chain recombines TRBV14 with TRBJ1-4, with 11 bases lining up with TRBD1. The CDR3 loop spans 16 amino acids. The junction had 7 bases not matched to a gene; V was cut back by 3 bases and J by 7 bases. Germline V gene data show CDR1 as SGHDN and CDR2 as FVKESK.

This clonotype was seen a few times. The chain combines TRBV10-3 with TRBJ2-1; 7 bases are shared with TRBD1. V was clipped by 7 bases and J by 0 bases; unmatched bases: 6. This CDR3 is built from 15 residues. Per germline, CDR1 ENHRY and CDR2 SYGVKD. This CDR3 is CAIKAQGSSYNEQFF. Written as DNA, the CDR3 is TGTGCCATCAAGGCACAGGGGAGCTCCTACAATGAGCAGTTCTTC.

A remark on this clonotype: Germline and junction disagree at one end, which may indicate a read error. V usage is TRBV20-1 and J usage is TRBJ2-7, with 9 positions matching TRBD2. Germline-derived CDR1 and CDR2 are DFQATT and SNEGSKA (reference sequence). The CDR3 runs to 14 residues. The CDR3 sequence: CSATQREASFEQYF. CDR3 sequence (DNA): TGCAGTGCTACGCAGCGGGAGGCCTCCTTCGAGCAGTACTTC.

This clonotype was recorded a few times. DNA of the CDR3: TGTGCCAGCAGCCATCGACGGGAGCGGTACAATGAGCAGTTCTTC. It yields the protein CASSHRRERYNEQFF. The chain has TRBV3-1 and TRBJ2-1, with D perhaps matching TRBD2 (6 bases). V gave up 3 bases and J gave up 4 bases, with 13 bases separating them. The CDR3 contains 15 residues. CDR1 is LGHDT, CDR2 YNNKEL, per germline (reference sequence).

J is TRBJ2-1 and V is TRBV27, with 14 positions matching TRBD2. Germline-derived CDR1 and CDR2 are MNHEY and SMNVEV (reference sequence). This CDR3 has 16 residues. V trimming: 0 bases; J trimming: 9 bases; junction bases outside the gene matches: 4. The chain's CDR3 is CASSLSGTSGRGEQFF. DNA for the CDR3: TGTGCCAGCAGTTTATCGGGGACTAGCGGGAGAGGTGAGCAGTTCTTC.

This clonotype was seen more than once but under ten times. This rearrangement joins TRBV25-1 to TRBJ1-1; D is uncertain. Trimming removed 7 bases at V and 4 bases at J, with 10 bases between. The CDR3 is 12 amino acids. Per the germline V gene, CDR1 is MGHDK and CDR2 is SYGVNS. The CDR3 DNA reads TGTGCCAGCACGGGTTACGGCACTGAAGCTTTCTTT. This codes for CASTGYGTEAFF.

This clonotype was counted between two and nine times. A clone one base away is much larger, so this may be a read error. V gene TRBV10-3 combines with J gene TRBJ2-5; 10 bases fit TRBD1. The CDR3 totals 13 residues. Germline V CDR1 and CDR2: ENHRY, SYGVKD. V lost 6 bases, J lost 3 bases, and 1 base stayed unmatched. As DNA, the CDR3 is TGTGCCATCAGGGGGACAGGGGAAGAGACCCAGTACTTC. Its protein product is CAIRGTGEETQYF.

This clonotype appeared a few times. V and J are TRBV4-2 and TRBJ2-7; 10 bases are shared with TRBD2. Germline V lookup: CDR1 LGHNA, CDR2 YNFKEQ. This CDR3 region has 16 residues. J gave up 2 bases and V 3 bases, and 7 bases lay outside the gene matches. The CDR3 DNA sequence: TGTGCCAGCAGCCAGTCTCAAGCGGGAGGGCCCTACGAGCAGTACTTC. Translated, it gives CASSQSQAGGPYEQYF.

This clonotype was seen repeatedly, ten times or more. The rearrangement links TRBV29-1 to TRBJ1-1; 10 bases align to TRBD1. The CDR3 has 12 residues. V was pared by 7 bases and J by 3 bases, with 2 bases of the junction left unmatched. Germline CDR1 is SQVTM and CDR2 is ANQGSEA. CDR3 DNA: TGCAGCGCCGGGACAGGGGACACTGAAGCTTTCTTT. Encoded protein: CSAGTGDTEAFF.

This chain joins TRBV20-1 and TRBJ1-5; the D is unclear. This CDR3 spans 13 amino acids. With 3 bases removed from V and 0 bases from J, the gap between germline ends came to 6 bases. From germline, CDR1 is DFQATT and CDR2 SNEGSKA (reference sequence). The CDR3 protein is CSARQYSNQPQHF. The CDR3 DNA reads TGCAGTGCTAGGCAGTATAGCAATCAGCCCCAGCATTTT.

There are a few counts of this clonotype. The gene calls are TRBV20-1 and TRBJ2-3, with TRBD2 matching 9 bases. The CDR3 is 15 amino acids. The germline V gene encodes CDR1 DFQATT and CDR2 SNEGSKA (reference sequence). The V gene end was trimmed by 7 bases and the J gene end by 2 bases; junction bases not matched to a gene: 10. CDR3 DNA sequence: TGCAGTGGACTATTTCTAGCGGGATACACAGATACGCAGTATTTT. Translated, it gives CSGLFLAGYTDTQYF.

This clonotype was observed a handful of times. The gene calls are TRBV6-1 and TRBJ1-4; D ambiguous. Between the trimmed V and J ends, which lost 5 bases and 0 bases, there was a span of 16 bases. From germline, CDR1 is MNHNS and CDR2 SASEGT. CDR3 size: 17 residues. The CDR3 loop is CASSPAPRTSTNEKLFF. CDR3 in DNA: TGTGCCAGCAGTCCAGCCCCCCGCACCTCAACTAATGAAAAACTGTTTTTT.

The rearrangement uses TRBV7-9 and TRBJ1-2, with D hard to call. Between the trimmed V and J ends, which lost 2 bases and 7 bases, there was a span of 14 bases. Germline CDR1 is SEHNR and CDR2 is FQNEAQ (reference sequence). CDR3 length equals 14 residues. The CDR3 region has the DNA TGTGCCAGCAGCTTAACGGCATCCCCGGGTGGCTACACCTTC. Encoded protein: CASSLTASPGGYTF.

This clonotype was found many times. The chain recombines TRBV5-5 with TRBJ1-5; D is possibly TRBD1 (5 bases). V lost 1 base to trimming and J lost 0 bases, with 11 bases between them. CDR3 length: 16 amino acids. CDR1 SGHKS and CDR2 YYEKEE come from the germline V gene (reference sequence). CDR3 sequence reads: CASSLLPGHSNQPQHF. DNA of the CDR3: TGTGCCAGCAGCTTGCTCCCAGGACATAGCAATCAGCCCCAGCATTTT.

This clonotype was detected a few times. V gene TRBV7-9 combines with J gene TRBJ2-5; D call uncertain. V lost 3 bases, J lost 5 bases, and 16 bases lay in between. CDR1 and CDR2 (germline): SEHNR, FQNEAQ (reference sequence). This CDR3 region has 15 residues. Here the CDR3 reads CASSFPRRMGETQYF. The CDR3 coding sequence is TGTGCCAGCAGCTTCCCGAGACGGATGGGGGAGACCCAGTACTTC.

The sample holds many counts of this clonotype. Sequence at one end of the junction differs from germline and may be a read error. The rearrangement uses TRBV7-7 and TRBJ2-2; possibly TRBD1 for D (5 bases). The CDR3 is 13 residues long. From germline, CDR1 is SSHAT and CDR2 FNYEAQ (reference sequence). The CDR3 reads CASSSQGTGELFF. The CDR3 region has the DNA TGTGCTAGCAGCTCCCAGGGAACCGGGGAGCTGTTTTTT.

This clonotype was counted a few times. This chain connects TRBV9 to TRBJ1-2, with D hard to call. Per the germline V gene, CDR1 is SGDLS and CDR2 is YYNGEE. The CDR3 is 12 residues long. V lost 5 bases and J lost 8, with 13 bases in between. CDR3 amino acids: CASRGIKGGYTF. The CDR3 nucleotides are TGTGCCAGCAGAGGAATTAAGGGCGGCTACACCTTC.

As DNA, the CDR3 is TGCAGTGCTAGAGATTTTGGGCAGGGGTTCAACGAGCAGTACTTC. It translates to CSARDFGQGFNEQYF. J is TRBJ2-7 and V is TRBV20-1; weak D call: TRBD1 (6 bases). CDR1 and CDR2 from the germline V gene are DFQATT and SNEGSKA (reference sequence). Trimming stripped 0 bases from V and 5 bases from J, with 17 bases between. The CDR3 totals 15 residues.

The V gene is TRBV28, the J gene TRBJ2-7, with D perhaps given as TRBD1 or TRBD2 (7 bases each). The CDR3 loop spans 15 amino acids. V was pared by 6 bases and J by 3 bases, with 18 bases between. The germline V gene encodes CDR1 MDHEN and CDR2 SYDVKM. This CDR3 is CASRGRGQNYYEQYF. DNA of the CDR3: TGTGCCAGCAGAGGGAGGGGGCAGAATTACTACGAGCAGTACTTC.

This clonotype was observed a few times. The chain employs TRBV30 and TRBJ2-5, with 7 bases matching TRBD2. CDR1 and CDR2 from the germline V gene are GTSNPN and SVGIG (reference sequence). V shed 1 base, J shed 4 bases, and the junction held 15 bases outside the gene matches. This CDR3 region has 17 residues. The CDR3 region is CAWSELGRAGLLETQYF. The CDR3 nucleotides read TGTGCCTGGAGTGAATTAGGACGAGCGGGACTCCTAGAGACCCAGTACTTC.

This clonotype has a handful of counts. This chain links TRBV2 with TRBJ1-5; D is possibly TRBD1 (6 bases). The V end was cut by 5 bases, the J end by 4 bases, with 12 bases between. The CDR3 spans 14 residues. Germline assignment: CDR1 SNHLY and CDR2 FYNNEI. CDR3 region: CASSTGGANQPQHF. The CDR3 DNA reads as TGTGCCAGCAGTACGGGGGGGGCTAATCAGCCCCAGCATTTT. Variable domain in full (rest from reference TRBV2 and TRBJ1-5): EPEVTQTPSHQVTQMGQEVILRCVPISNHLYFYWYRQILGQKVEFLVSFYNNEISEKSEIFDDQFSVERPDGSNFTLKIRSTKLEDSAMYFCASSTGGANQPQHFGDGTRLSIL.

The chain recombines TRBV3-1 with TRBJ2-7; D unclear. Trimming took off 0 bases at V and 4 bases at J, with 16 bases between the two ends. Germline-derived CDR1 and CDR2 are LGHDT and YNNKEL (reference sequence). The CDR3 is 16 residues long. CDR3 loop: CASSQEVRTTPYEQYF. DNA of the CDR3: TGTGCCAGCAGCCAAGAGGTCAGAACAACCCCTTACGAGCAGTACTTC.

This clonotype was observed a few times. The chain uses TRBV3-1 and TRBJ2-3; D unclear. This CDR3 has 14 residues. In germline, CDR1 is LGHDT, CDR2 YNNKEL (reference sequence). Trimming removed 4 bases from V and 4 bases from J, with 12 bases in between. CDR3: CASSLRAASDTQYF. The CDR3 DNA reads TGTGCCAGCAGCCTCCGGGCCGCGTCAGATACGCAGTATTTT.